Listed here are 12 T cell receptor beta chains from one sample, sequenced in a study of T cell responses to AZD1222 COVID-19 vaccine. Method: immunoSEQ multiplex PCR; TCRdb's copy keeps in-frame clones and lacks some. The table records some 200,000 clones, approximately 93% of them present only once. The sequencing used peripheral blood, collected 28 days after the second AZD1222 dose. All receptors come from an adult who received the AZD1222 COVID-19 vaccine.

The CDR3 sequence: CASSLGGALAGVFDNEQFF. The DNA of the CDR3 is TGTGCCAGCAGTTTGGGGGGGGCTCTAGCGGGAGTATTTGACAATGAGCAGTTCTTC. The chain carries TRBV28 and TRBJ2-1, with 10 bases aligning to TRBD2. V shed 3 bases and J 5 bases; nucleotides not matched to a gene: 16. Germline V gene data show CDR1 as MDHEN and CDR2 as SYDVKM. CDR3 size: 19 residues.

The V and J genes are TRBV4-3 and TRBJ2-3; 9 bases match TRBD2. This CDR3 is 17 amino acids long. The germline gives CDR1 LGHNA, CDR2 YSLEER. V lost 0 bases to trimming and J lost 2 bases; unmatched junction nucleotides: 6. CDR3 loop: CASSQDLGGRATDTQYF. CDR3 DNA sequence: TGCGCCAGCAGCCAAGATCTAGGCGGGAGGGCCACAGATACGCAGTATTTT.

V and J are TRBV7-9 and TRBJ1-2; D remains ambiguous. V lost 1 base and J lost 2, with 11 bases in between. The CDR3 covers 15 residues. Germline CDR1 and CDR2: SEHNR and FQNEAQ (reference sequence). The CDR3 nucleotides read TGTGCCAGCAGCTTAGTGGAGGGATCAAACTATGGCTACACCTTC. Residues: CASSLVEGSNYGYTF.

The chain uses TRBV5-4 and TRBJ2-2, with 8 positions matching TRBD2. J was trimmed by 3 bases and V by 1 base; bases with no gene match: 5. CDR3 length: 16 amino acids. Per the germline V gene, CDR1 is SGHNT and CDR2 is YYREEE (reference sequence). The CDR3, as DNA: TGTGCCAGCAGCTTGCTCCCTAGCGGGTACACCGGGGAGCTGTTTTTT. Encoded protein: CASSLLPSGYTGELFF.

Notes on this clone: A junction end diverges from the germline sequence, so it may reflect a read error. The chain links TRBV30 to TRBJ1-1; TRBD1 is a possible D gene (5 bases). The CDR3 spans 13 residues. In germline, CDR1 is GTSNPN, CDR2 SVGIG (reference sequence). The CDR3 spells CAWSVEGRQAQSF. The CDR3 bases are TGTGCCTGGAGTGTAGAGGGGAGGCAGGCCCAATCCTTT.

This clone was seen only once. The chain uses TRBV9 and TRBJ2-7, with 9 bases that match TRBD2. The CDR3 sequence is 16 residues long. Per the germline V gene, CDR1 is SGDLS and CDR2 is YYNGEE. With 3 bases clipped from V and 2 bases from J, the junction kept 9 bases outside the gene matches. This CDR3 is CASSAPSSGATYEQYF. In DNA, the CDR3 is TGTGCCAGCAGCGCACCGTCTAGCGGGGCGACCTACGAGCAGTACTTC. Filled out from reference TRBV9 and TRBJ2-7, the complete variable domain reads DSGVTQTPKHLITATGQRVTLRCSPRSGDLSVYWYQQSLDQGLQFLIQYYNGEERAKGNILERFSAQQFPDLHSELNLSSLELGDSALYFCASSAPSSGATYEQYFGPGTRLTVT.

DNA for the CDR3: TGTGCCAGCAGTTCAGGGACAGCCAATGAAAAACTGTTTTTT. Amino acids: CASSSGTANEKLFF. The chain is built from TRBV28 and TRBJ1-4; 7 nucleotides agree with TRBD1. CDR3 size: 14 residues. Trimming at V came to 4 bases and at J to 5 bases, leaving 4 bases not matched to a gene. Germline V CDR1 and CDR2: MDHEN, SYDVKM.

The rearrangement joins TRBV6-5 to TRBJ2-1; D remains unclear. This CDR3 is 12 amino acids long. Trimming pared 3 bases from V and 5 bases from J, leaving 5 bases between. Germline V CDR1 and CDR2: MNHEY, SVGAGI. The CDR3 here is CASSYGNNEQFF. CDR3 bases: TGTGCCAGCAGTTATGGAAACAATGAGCAGTTCTTC.

The sample holds a few counts of this clone. The gene calls are TRBV6-5 and TRBJ1-2; D remains unclear. CDR3 length: 13 amino acids. Trimming left V 4 bases short and J 4 bases short, with 10 bases between. The germline gives CDR1 MNHEY, CDR2 SVGAGI. The CDR3 region is CASSSGGSYGYTF. The CDR3 nucleotides are TGTGCCAGCAGTTCTGGCGGGTCCTATGGCTACACCTTC.

The chain combines TRBV10-1 with TRBJ1-3; the D is unclear. The CDR3 contains 19 residues. Trimming took 6 bases from V and 0 from J, leaving 24 bases between them. Germline V gene data show CDR1 as WNHNN and CDR2 as SYGVQD (reference sequence). CDR3 in amino acids: CASSATAGIQRFSGNTIYF. DNA for the CDR3: TGCGCCAGCAGCGCAACCGCTGGGATTCAGCGTTTCTCTGGAAACACCATATATTTT.

This clone was seen only once. V usage is TRBV27 and J usage is TRBJ1-1; D gene unclear. Germline CDR1 is MNHEY and CDR2 is SMNVEV (reference sequence). V lost 2 bases, J lost 5 bases, and 9 bases lay in between. The CDR3 length is 13 residues. This CDR3 reads CASSLAAGTEAFF. The DNA for the CDR3 is TGTGCCAGCAGTTTAGCAGCAGGAACTGAAGCTTTCTTT.

The genes are TRBV24-1 and TRBJ2-3; D is perhaps TRBD1 or TRBD2 (5 bases each). Germline assignment: CDR1 KGHDR and CDR2 SFDVKD. CDR3 size: 15 residues. V was trimmed by 4 bases and J by 7 bases, leaving 17 bases between them. The CDR3 is CATSDGTRIGHTQYF. The DNA of the CDR3 is TGTGCCACCAGTGACGGGACCCGGATCGGGCATACGCAGTATTTT.